Below are 20 T cell receptor beta chains sequenced from a single sample in a study of T cell responses to AZD1222 COVID-19 vaccine (dated by TCRdb to the early 2020s). Library creation used the immunoSEQ multiplex PCR assay. The source is immuneACCESS, and TCRdb retained only in-frame sequences with V and J called. Part of the clones is not carried over; for the studies checked, unresolved V genes explain less than half of this, and the remainder is unexplained. The sample contains 120,000 or so clones, around 92% of them found a single time. The ten largest clones represent about 14% of the sample. Per the publication, the time point label means: baseline before first vaccination. The sample here was peripheral blood, taken on day 0 of AZD1222 vaccination. The receptors shown here come from an adult in good health.

The rearrangement uses TRBV7-6 and TRBJ2-7; a weak D match, TRBD2 (5 bases). The CDR3 extends over 13 amino acids. Between the trimmed V and J ends, which lost 5 bases and 1 base, there was a span of 9 bases. Germline CDR1 is SGHVS and CDR2 is FNYEAQ. CDR3 residues: CASSAGESYEQYF. CDR3 DNA sequence: TGTGCCAGCAGCGCCGGGGAATCCTACGAGCAGTACTTC.

The V and J genes are TRBV6-5 and TRBJ1-4; TRBD1 aligns across 11 bases. The ends lost 7 bases at V and 8 bases at J; junction bases unmatched: 6. The CDR3 spans 14 residues. In germline, CDR1 is MNHEY, CDR2 SVGAGI. CDR3 loop: CASTGQGAGEKLFF. DNA of the CDR3: TGTGCCAGCACTGGACAGGGGGCAGGGGAAAAACTGTTTTTT.

In its sample, this clone was seen once. This sequence joins TRBV5-1 and TRBJ1-1; D ambiguous. Trimming took off 0 bases at V and 3 bases at J, with 3 bases between the two ends. There are 12 residues in the CDR3. Germline-derived CDR1 and CDR2 are SGHRS and YFSETQ. The CDR3: CASSLDDTEAFF. CDR3 coding DNA: TGCGCCAGCAGCTTGGACGACACTGAAGCTTTCTTT.

This clone was counted a few times. The chain couples TRBV30 to TRBJ2-4, with 9 nucleotides matching TRBD2. The CDR3 has 12 amino acids. V dropped 4 bases and J dropped 8; count of bases not matched to a gene: 3. Per the germline V gene, CDR1 is GTSNPN and CDR2 is SVGIG (reference sequence). CDR3 DNA: TGTGCCTGGAAGGGCGGGGGGGACATTCAGTACTTC. Protein sequence: CAWKGGGDIQYF.

The chain joins TRBV2 to TRBJ2-1; 12 bases align to TRBD2. The CDR3 has 15 amino acids. Germline-derived CDR1 and CDR2 are SNHLY and FYNNEI. Trimming cost V 4 bases and J 15 bases; bases outside gene matches: 13. CDR3 DNA sequence: TGTGCCAGCAGTGTTTTGGCTAGCGGGGGGGCACACTCGTTCTTC. Residues: CASSVLASGGAHSFF.

The rearrangement joins TRBV7-2 to TRBJ2-7; a weak D match, TRBD2 (5 bases). Trimming cost V 3 bases and J 2 bases, with 11 bases left between them. The CDR3 is 14 residues long. From germline, CDR1 is SGHTA and CDR2 FQGNSA. In DNA, the CDR3 is TGTGCCAGCAGCTTTGGAACGGGGACCTACGAGCAGTACTTC. Protein sequence: CASSFGTGTYEQYF.

V usage is TRBV18 and J usage is TRBJ2-5; tentatively, D is TRBD2 (6 bases). CDR1 and CDR2 from the germline V gene are KGHSH and LQKENI. The CDR3 totals 14 residues. V shed 6 bases and J shed 3 bases, with 14 bases lying between them. In DNA, the CDR3 is TGTGCCAGCTCCTCCGGGACTGAAAAAGAGACCCAGTACTTC. Translating gives CASSSGTEKETQYF.

The chain is built from TRBV7-8 and TRBJ1-5, with a weak D call TRBD1 (5 bases). The germline gives CDR1 SGHVS, CDR2 FQNEAQ. This CDR3 region has 14 residues. Between the trimmed V and J ends, which lost 1 base and 7 bases, there was a span of 11 bases. In nucleotides, the CDR3 is TGTGCCAGCAGCTTAGAGGCAGGGTGGCAGCCCCAGCATTTT. This gives the protein CASSLEAGWQPQHF.

The CDR3: CASSYSSANSPLHF. The CDR3 DNA reads TGTGCCAGCAGTTACTCGAGCGCTAATTCACCCCTCCACTTT. The rearrangement links TRBV6-2 or TRBV6-3 to TRBJ1-6; D is ambiguous. The V gene lost 0 bases and the J gene lost 6 bases, with 6 bases spanning the gap. Germline V gene lookup returns CDR1 MNHEY and CDR2 SVGEGT. CDR3 length: 14 amino acids.

The DNA of the CDR3 is TGCGCCAGCAGTGATGCGGGACAGGGAAGGGATCAGCCCCAGCATTTT. Protein sequence: CASSDAGQGRDQPQHF. The rearrangement joins TRBV10-2 to TRBJ1-5; 9 bases are shared with TRBD1. V lost 3 bases, J lost 5 bases, and 8 bases stayed unmatched. There are 16 residues in the CDR3. Germline V gene data show CDR1 as WSHSY and CDR2 as SAAADI.

The chain joins TRBV18 to TRBJ2-7, with 9 bases matching TRBD1. V lost 3 bases to trimming and J lost 6 bases; unmatched junction nucleotides: 6. Germline loops: CDR1 KGHSH, CDR2 LQKENI. The CDR3 runs to 14 residues. DNA for the CDR3: TGTGCCAGCTCACCCGGGACAGGGCAGTCCGAGCAGTACTTC. Translation gives CASSPGTGQSEQYF. Variable domain in full (rest from reference TRBV18 and TRBJ2-7): NAGVMQNPRHLVRRRGQEARLRCSPMKGHSHVYWYRQLPEEGLKFMVYLQKENIIDESGMPKERFSAEFPKEGPSILRIQQVVRGDSAAYFCASSPGTGQSEQYFGPGTRLTVT.

V usage is TRBV28 and J usage is TRBJ2-3, with 8 bases aligning to TRBD2. The CDR3 consists of 14 residues. The V gene end was trimmed by 8 bases and the J gene end by 2 bases; junction bases not matched to a gene: 6. Germline V gives CDR1 MDHEN, CDR2 SYDVKM. The CDR3 coding sequence is TGTGCCAGCTTAGCGGGGCAATCCACAGATACGCAGTATTTT. This encodes CASLAGQSTDTQYF.

This chain links TRBV9 with TRBJ1-3, with D unclear. V was cut by 5 bases and J by 0 bases, with 6 bases left in between. CDR1 is SGDLS, CDR2 YYNGEE, per germline. This CDR3 region has 13 residues. This CDR3 reads CASRGGSGNTIYF. The CDR3, as DNA: TGTGCCAGCAGGGGTGGCTCTGGAAACACCATATATTTT. The variable domain in full, with the rest retrieved from reference TRBV9 and TRBJ1-3, is DSGVTQTPKHLITATGQRVTLRCSPRSGDLSVYWYQQSLDQGLQFLIQYYNGEERAKGNILERFSAQQFPDLHSELNLSSLELGDSALYFCASRGGSGNTIYFGEGSWLTVV.

This sequence joins TRBV13 and TRBJ2-3; D gene uncertain. Looked up from germline, CDR1 is PRHDT and CDR2 is FYEKMQ (reference sequence). Trimming left V 1 base short and J 1 base short, with 18 bases between. The CDR3 totals 18 residues. CDR3 nucleotides: TGTGCCAGCAGCTTAGATCCGTTCGGAAGGAGAGGCACAGATACGCAGTATTTT. This sequence encodes CASSLDPFGRRGTDTQYF.

The chain combines TRBV28 with TRBJ2-3; D is perhaps TRBD1 (5 bases). CDR1 and CDR2 (germline): MDHEN, SYDVKM. CDR3 length: 16 amino acids. Trimming pared 2 bases from V and 0 bases from J, leaving 12 bases between. As DNA, the CDR3 is TGTGCCAGCAGTTTAGACAGCGATTACAGCACAGATACGCAGTATTTT. Protein: CASSLDSDYSTDTQYF. Full variable domain (missing parts from reference TRBV28 and TRBJ2-3): DVKVTQSSRYLVKRTGEKVFLECVQDMDHENMFWYRQDPGLGLRLIYFSYDVKMKEKGDIPEGYSVSREKKERFSLILESASTNQTSMYLCASSLDSDYSTDTQYFGPGTRLTVL.

The V gene is TRBV7-9, the J gene TRBJ2-1; D call uncertain. The CDR3 is made up of 11 amino acids. The germline V gene has CDR1 SEHNR and CDR2 FQNEAQ (reference sequence). Trimming removed 5 bases from V and 7 bases from J, with 6 bases in between. In DNA form, the CDR3 reads TGTGCCAGCAGCCCGGTGAATGAGCAGTTCTTC. This sequence encodes CASSPVNEQFF.

The V gene is TRBV5-4, the J gene TRBJ1-1; D is unresolved. The length of the CDR3 is 16 residues. Per germline, CDR1 SGHNT and CDR2 YYREEE (reference sequence). V shed 5 bases and J shed 0 bases, with 17 bases lying between them. CDR3 sequence (DNA): TGTGCCAGCAGGAGAGGGCCAGACATCCTGAACACTGAAGCTTTCTTT. Residues: CASRRGPDILNTEAFF. The full variable domain, its missing parts supplied by reference TRBV5-4 and TRBJ1-1, is ETGVTQSPTHLIKTRGQQVTLRCSSQSGHNTVSWYQQALGQGPQFIFQYYREEENGRGNFPPRFSGLQFPNYSSELNVNALELDDSALYLCASRRGPDILNTEAFFGQGTRLTVV.

The J gene is TRBJ2-1, the V gene TRBV15; 8 bases are shared with TRBD2. J was trimmed by 0 bases and V by 5 bases; bases with no gene match: 9. This CDR3 is 17 amino acids long. Germline V gives CDR1 LNHNV, CDR2 YYDKDF (reference sequence). The DNA of the CDR3 is TGTGCCACCAGCGAAACTAGCGGATCTAGCTCCTACAATGAGCAGTTCTTC. Translated: CATSETSGSSSYNEQFF.

The rearrangement joins TRBV10-1 to TRBJ2-7; no firm D call. Germline lookup yields CDR1 WNHNN and CDR2 SYGVQD (reference sequence). The CDR3 has 13 amino acids. Trimming removed 2 bases from V and 4 bases from J, with 9 bases in between. The CDR3 nucleotides are TGCGCCAGCAGTGAGAGAGTCGATTACGAGCAGTACTTC. Protein: CASSERVDYEQYF.

The chain is built from TRBV6-2 or TRBV6-3 and TRBJ2-7, with 9 nucleotides matching TRBD1. Trimming at V came to 0 bases and at J to 4 bases, leaving 4 bases not matched to a gene. The CDR3 has 15 amino acids. CDR1 MNHEY and CDR2 SVGEGT come from the germline V gene. The CDR3 DNA sequence: TGTGCCAGCAGTTACTCCGGGACAGGGCGGTACGAGCAGTACTTC. Its protein is CASSYSGTGRYEQYF.